This T cell receptor (beta chain) was sequenced during a study of cytomegalovirus exposure and HLA in healthy donors. At the time of sampling, donors were nominally healthy, though unrecorded immune exposures were likely. Trimming cost V 7 bases and J 5 bases, with 9 bases left between them. This CDR3 is built from 12 residues. The germline V gene encodes CDR1 MDHEN and CDR2 SYDVKM. The PCR employed 60 Vbeta primers together with 13 Jbeta primers. Sequenced by immunoSEQ multiplex PCR; TCRdb stores in-frame clones only, minus some. The sample includes some 150,000 clones, 75% to 90% of them seen just once.

Sequences were obtained from PBMCs. This TCR derives from a man aged 25 to 45 in good health and CMV-seronegative. J is TRBJ2-4 and V is TRBV28; possible D gene TRBD2, 6 bases. CDR3 amino acids: CASTGGENIQYF. The CDR3 region has the DNA TGTGCCAGCACAGGCGGGGAAAACATTCAGTACTTC.